This is a list of T cell receptor beta chains from one sample in a study of blood T cell repertoires in COVID-19. Measured with immunoSEQ multiplex PCR; TCRdb has only the in-frame clones, and not every one. This sample yields some 75,000 clones, of which less than 90% are seen a single time; 6.3% belongs to the top ten. The specimen was peripheral blood. These receptors originate from a man older than 75 with COVID-19, enrolled during active disease. The CDR3 runs from the conserved cysteine through the conserved F or W. Each record gives: J gene, D gene, clone size, V gene, CDR3 protein, CDR3 DNA. D genes are given only for firm matches. A row's size may be missing; if present it is once, few, many or a size class.

j_call: TRBJ2-3; d_call: NA; clone_size: NA; v_call: TRBV10-3; cdr3_aa: CAIRAGKDTQYF; cdr3_nt: TGTGCCATCAGAGCAGGGAAAGATACGCAGTATTTT
j_call: TRBJ2-5; d_call: NA; clone_size: once; v_call: TRBV3-1/TRBV3-2; cdr3_aa: CASSQDGTQRETQYF; cdr3_nt: TGTGCCAGCAGCCAAGATGGGACACAGAGGGAGACCCAGTACTTC
j_call: TRBJ2-3; d_call: TRBD2; clone_size: NA; v_call: TRBV10-3; cdr3_aa: CAISDIQALGGGTDTQYF; cdr3_nt: TGTGCCATCAGTGATATTCAGGCCCTGGGAGGGGGCACAGATACGCAGTATTTT
j_call: TRBJ2-1; d_call: TRBD2; clone_size: NA; v_call: TRBV2; cdr3_aa: CASSEGLAIGEQFF; cdr3_nt: TGTGCCAGCAGTGAAGGACTAGCGATTGGGGAGCAGTTCTTC
j_call: TRBJ1-1; d_call: TRBD1; clone_size: NA; v_call: TRBV6-6; cdr3_aa: CASRGDRGTEAFF; cdr3_nt: TGTGCCAGCAGGGGGGACAGGGGCACTGAAGCTTTCTTT
j_call: TRBJ1-6; d_call: TRBD1; clone_size: few; v_call: TRBV10-3; cdr3_aa: CAIRQGNSPLHF; cdr3_nt: TGTGCCATCAGACAGGGGAATTCACCCCTCCACTTT
j_call: TRBJ2-7; d_call: NA; clone_size: NA; v_call: TRBV18; cdr3_aa: CASSPLPPAELATSLDF; cdr3_nt: TGTGCCAGCTCACCACTACCCCCCGCGGAGTTGGCTACGAGCTTGGACTTC
j_call: TRBJ1-2; d_call: NA; clone_size: once; v_call: TRBV2; cdr3_aa: CASSEAQGLRNGYTF; cdr3_nt: TGTGCCAGCAGTGAAGCCCAGGGTCTGCGGAATGGCTACACCTTC
j_call: TRBJ1-1; d_call: NA; clone_size: NA; v_call: TRBV19; cdr3_aa: CASSTKSWGEPEAFF; cdr3_nt: TGTGCCAGTAGTACTAAATCGTGGGGGGAGCCTGAAGCTTTCTTT
j_call: TRBJ1-3; d_call: NA; clone_size: NA; v_call: TRBV19; cdr3_aa: CATLDKPFSGNTIYF; cdr3_nt: TGTGCCACCTTGGACAAACCTTTCTCTGGAAACACCATATATTTT
j_call: TRBJ1-2; d_call: TRBD1; clone_size: once; v_call: TRBV18; cdr3_aa: CASSPRQGDGYTF; cdr3_nt: TGTGCCAGCTCACCAAGACAGGGGGATGGCTACACCTTC
j_call: TRBJ2-3; d_call: TRBD2; clone_size: NA; v_call: TRBV11-2; cdr3_aa: CASSLPSGGPTDTQYF; cdr3_nt: TGTGCCAGCAGCCTCCCTAGCGGGGGCCCCACAGATACGCAGTATTTT
j_call: TRBJ1-1; d_call: NA; clone_size: NA; v_call: TRBV25-1; cdr3_aa: CASSGVNSGLMNTEAFF; cdr3_nt: TGTGCCAGCAGTGGGGTAAATTCGGGACTCATGAACACTGAAGCTTTCTTT
j_call: TRBJ2-1; d_call: TRBD2; clone_size: NA; v_call: TRBV7-2; cdr3_aa: CASSLVGGTSGGGEQFF; cdr3_nt: TGTGCCAGCAGCTTAGTAGGCGGGACTAGCGGGGGCGGAGAGCAGTTCTTC
j_call: TRBJ2-7; d_call: TRBD2; clone_size: NA; v_call: TRBV5-5; cdr3_aa: CASSFGLAGSPYEQYF; cdr3_nt: TGTGCCAGCAGCTTCGGACTAGCGGGGTCTCCCTACGAGCAGTACTTC
j_call: TRBJ2-1; d_call: TRBD1; clone_size: once; v_call: TRBV11-3; cdr3_aa: CASSSGAQGPYNEQFF; cdr3_nt: TGTGCCAGCAGCTCTGGGGCACAGGGGCCCTACAATGAGCAGTTCTTC
j_call: TRBJ1-3; d_call: NA; clone_size: NA; v_call: TRBV7-2; cdr3_aa: CASSPRGEGTSSGNTIYF; cdr3_nt: TGTGCCAGCAGCCCTCGAGGGGAGGGGACCTCCTCTGGAAACACCATATATTTT
j_call: TRBJ1-1; d_call: NA; clone_size: NA; v_call: TRBV20-1; cdr3_aa: CSASPGTEAFF; cdr3_nt: TGCAGTGCTAGTCCAGGCACTGAAGCTTTCTTT
j_call: TRBJ1-2; d_call: NA; clone_size: NA; v_call: TRBV5-8; cdr3_aa: CASSLGPGSCTF; cdr3_nt: TGTGCCAGCAGCCTGGGACCGGGTTCCTGCACCTTC
j_call: TRBJ2-7; d_call: NA; clone_size: NA; v_call: TRBV19; cdr3_aa: CASSIDQGLAYEQYF; cdr3_nt: TGTGCCAGTAGTATAGATCAGGGGTTGGCCTACGAGCAGTACTTC
j_call: TRBJ1-1; d_call: NA; clone_size: few; v_call: TRBV3-1/TRBV3-2; cdr3_aa: CASSHNSEAFF; cdr3_nt: TGTGCCAGCAGCCACAACTCTGAAGCTTTCTTT
j_call: TRBJ1-5; d_call: NA; clone_size: NA; v_call: TRBV18; cdr3_aa: CASSPPGESQPQHF; cdr3_nt: TGTGCCAGCTCACCCCCGGGAGAGAGTCAGCCCCAGCATTTT
j_call: TRBJ1-1; d_call: TRBD1; clone_size: NA; v_call: TRBV5-1; cdr3_aa: CASSFLQGAEAFF; cdr3_nt: TGCGCCAGCAGCTTTTTACAGGGGGCTGAAGCTTTCTTT
j_call: TRBJ1-5; d_call: NA; clone_size: once; v_call: TRBV27; cdr3_aa: CASTQGNGNQPQHF; cdr3_nt: TGTGCCAGCACCCAGGGGAATGGCAATCAGCCCCAGCATTTT
j_call: TRBJ2-2; d_call: TRBD2; clone_size: NA; v_call: TRBV27; cdr3_aa: CASSLVAGGLYTGELFF; cdr3_nt: TGTGCCAGCAGTTTGGTAGCGGGGGGCCTGTACACCGGGGAGCTGTTTTTT
j_call: TRBJ1-5; d_call: TRBD1; clone_size: NA; v_call: TRBV15; cdr3_aa: CATSSIYGQGGNQPQHF; cdr3_nt: TGTGCCACCAGCTCGATTTACGGACAGGGGGGCAATCAGCCCCAGCATTTT
j_call: TRBJ2-2; d_call: NA; clone_size: NA; v_call: TRBV5-1; cdr3_aa: CASSLEVATPGELFF; cdr3_nt: TGCGCCAGCAGCTTGGAAGTAGCTACTCCCGGGGAGCTGTTTTTT
j_call: TRBJ2-2; d_call: TRBD2; clone_size: NA; v_call: TRBV27; cdr3_aa: CASSSTPGLAGVGELFF; cdr3_nt: TGTGCCAGCAGTTCCACACCGGGACTAGCGGGGGTCGGGGAGCTGTTTTTT
j_call: TRBJ2-1; d_call: TRBD2; clone_size: NA; v_call: TRBV16; cdr3_aa: CASSPRLAGGNNEQFF; cdr3_nt: TGTGCCAGCAGCCCCCGACTAGCGGGGGGAAACAATGAGCAGTTCTTC
j_call: TRBJ1-2; d_call: TRBD1; clone_size: NA; v_call: TRBV6-4; cdr3_aa: CASSRDREGYGYTF; cdr3_nt: TGTGCCAGCAGCCGGGACAGGGAGGGGTATGGCTACACCTTC
j_call: TRBJ1-1; d_call: NA; clone_size: NA; v_call: TRBV6-5; cdr3_aa: CASSTVLFTEAFF; cdr3_nt: TGTGCCAGCAGTACAGTTTTATTCACTGAAGCTTTCTTT
j_call: TRBJ2-5; d_call: NA; clone_size: NA; v_call: TRBV9; cdr3_aa: CASSVGQAFQETQYF; cdr3_nt: TGTGCCAGCAGCGTAGGACAGGCCTTCCAAGAGACCCAGTACTTC
j_call: TRBJ1-1; d_call: NA; clone_size: NA; v_call: TRBV7-2; cdr3_aa: CASSSRGGHTEAFF; cdr3_nt: TGTGCCAGCAGCTCCCGAGGGGGACACACTGAAGCTTTCTTT
j_call: TRBJ1-3; d_call: NA; clone_size: once; v_call: TRBV9; cdr3_aa: CASSGQASSGNTIYF; cdr3_nt: TGTGCCAGCAGCGGACAGGCCTCCTCTGGAAACACCATATATTTT
j_call: TRBJ1-1; d_call: NA; clone_size: NA; v_call: TRBV9; cdr3_aa: CASSAVDRENTEAFF; cdr3_nt: TGTGCCAGCAGCGCAGTGGACAGAGAGAACACTGAAGCTTTCTTT
j_call: TRBJ2-3; d_call: NA; clone_size: NA; v_call: TRBV6-6; cdr3_aa: CASSPSPDTQYF; cdr3_nt: TGTGCCAGCAGCCCGTCTCCCGATACGCAGTATTTT
j_call: TRBJ1-3; d_call: TRBD1; clone_size: NA; v_call: TRBV2; cdr3_aa: CASSGQGLSGNTIYF; cdr3_nt: TGTGCCAGCAGCGGACAGGGCCTCTCTGGAAACACCATATATTTT
j_call: TRBJ1-1; d_call: NA; clone_size: NA; v_call: TRBV6-1; cdr3_aa: CASSEAGGPTEAFF; cdr3_nt: TGTGCCAGCAGTGAAGCGGGGGGGCCCACTGAAGCTTTCTTT
j_call: TRBJ1-2; d_call: TRBD1; clone_size: NA; v_call: TRBV4-1; cdr3_aa: CASSQDENRGRGYTF; cdr3_nt: TGCGCCAGCAGCCAAGATGAGAACAGGGGGCGCGGCTACACCTTC
j_call: TRBJ2-5; d_call: TRBD2; clone_size: NA; v_call: TRBV27; cdr3_aa: CASSPSSGGETQYF; cdr3_nt: TGTGCCAGCAGTCCTTCTAGCGGGGGTGAGACCCAGTACTTC